This TCR beta chain is drawn from a study of cytomegalovirus exposure and HLA in healthy donors. Comment on this clone: One end of the junction is discordant with germline, which a read error may explain.

The CDR3 has 12 residues. It was with 60 Vbeta and 13 Jbeta primers that the PCR ran. The method was immunoSEQ multiplex PCR; TCRdb's version includes in-frame clones alone and lacks a portion of them. Among 120,000 to 150,000 clones, over 80% were seen once, and the ten largest hold less than 3%. This TCR came from a woman aged 25-40 years in good health and CMV-seronegative. This rearrangement joins TRBV23-1 to TRBJ1-3, with D tentatively TRBD1 (6 bases). TRBV23-1 belongs to the ORF category, with a function that is uncertain. Input material: PBMCs. The CDR3 DNA is TGCGCCAGCAGCCACAACAGGGCCCTTGAGAATTTT. This gives the protein CASSHNRALENF.